Shown below are 23 T cell receptor beta chains from a single sample sequenced in a study of T cells after yellow fever vaccination. TCRdb used MiXCR to reprocess the 5' RACE reads, holding one entry per CDR3 protein. The sample lists approximately 150,000 distinct CDR3 sequences, approximately 9.9% occurring once. The sequences come from CD8+ T cells sorted from PBMCs, collected 45 days after the yellow fever booster vaccination. These receptors were taken from a man in his late teens or twenties who received the YFV17D yellow fever vaccine.

This clonotype was counted between two and nine times. The genes are TRBV4-3 and TRBJ2-6; D gene uncertain. From germline, CDR1 is LGHNA and CDR2 YSLEER. The CDR3 totals 19 residues. The ends were cut back, 1 base at V and 0 bases at J, with 16 bases in the middle. As DNA, the CDR3 is TGCGCCAGCAGCCAAGGATGGGTACTTGGTGACTCTGGGGCCAACGTCCTGACTTTC. Protein sequence: CASSQGWVLGDSGANVLTF.

This clonotype was detected a few times. The DNA of the CDR3 is TGCGCCAGCAGCGCCTTCGGACAGGGCGACTACGAGCAGTACTTC. The encoded protein is CASSAFGQGDYEQYF. The J gene is TRBJ2-7, the V gene TRBV5-1; TRBD1 matches at 8 bases. The ends lost 4 bases at V and 3 bases at J; junction bases unmatched: 9. Looked up from germline, CDR1 is SGHRS and CDR2 is YFSETQ. The CDR3 consists of 15 residues.

The rearrangement links TRBV9 to TRBJ2-7, with D maybe TRBD2 (5 bases). This CDR3 has 13 residues. V was shortened by 4 bases and J by 7 bases, with 15 bases between the two germline ends. Germline loops: CDR1 SGDLS, CDR2 YYNGEE. CDR3 sequence: CASSLPGEREQYF. In DNA, the CDR3 is TGTGCCAGCAGCCTACCCGGGGAGCGGGAGCAGTACTTC.

The sample holds many counts of this clonotype. The chain employs TRBV5-5 and TRBJ2-1; the D gene is possibly TRBD1 (6 bases). Germline values: CDR1 SGHKS, CDR2 YYEKEE (reference sequence). CDR3 size: 14 residues. Deletions cut 3 bases from V and 8 bases from J, with 15 bases between. The DNA of the CDR3 is TGTGCCAGCAGCTCAGGGGACAATCAGGATGAGCAGTTCTTC. As protein: CASSSGDNQDEQFF.

This clonotype was detected ten times or more. The V gene is TRBV12-3 or TRBV12-4, the J gene TRBJ2-7; a possible D gene is TRBD1 (5 bases). There are 14 residues in the CDR3. V shed 2 bases and J shed 5 bases, with 13 bases lying between them. This CDR3 is CASSLFGHRDEQYV. The CDR3 DNA reads as TGTGCCAGCAGTTTATTCGGACATCGGGACGAGCAGTACGTC.

J is TRBJ2-3 and V is TRBV7-9; D is uncertain. Trimming took 5 bases from V and 2 from J, leaving 8 bases between them. The CDR3 consists of 13 residues. Germline lookup yields CDR1 SEHNR and CDR2 FQNEAQ (reference sequence). DNA of the CDR3: TGTGCCAGCAGCCAGACCGTCACAGATACGCAGTATTTT. Protein: CASSQTVTDTQYF.

This clonotype was seen a few times. The chain is built from TRBV12-3 or TRBV12-4 and TRBJ2-1; D gene ambiguous. V was shortened by 4 bases and J by 10 bases, with 8 bases between the two germline ends. This CDR3 contains 11 residues. The CDR3 protein is CASSSINEQFF. The CDR3 DNA sequence: TGTGCCAGCAGTTCGATAAACGAGCAGTTCTTC.

This chain links TRBV27 with TRBJ2-2; TRBD2 aligns across 10 bases. Losses at the gene ends were 4 bases for V and 6 bases for J; bases not matched to a gene: 8. The germline V gene encodes CDR1 MNHEY and CDR2 SMNVEV (reference sequence). The CDR3 consists of 16 residues. CDR3: CASSSLAGVMAGELFF. CDR3 nucleotide sequence: TGTGCCAGCAGTTCTCTAGCGGGGGTTATGGCCGGGGAGCTGTTTTTT.

This clonotype was seen at least ten times. The V gene is TRBV5-6, the J gene TRBJ2-7, with a possible D match to TRBD1 (5 bases). V lost 4 bases to trimming and J lost 1 base, with 9 bases between them. Germline V gene lookup returns CDR1 SGHDT and CDR2 YYEEEE. CDR3 length: 13 amino acids. The CDR3 region is CASSGAVSYEQYV. As DNA, the CDR3 is TGTGCCAGCAGCGGGGCGGTATCCTACGAGCAGTACGTC.

Only a few counts were recorded for this clonotype. The genes are TRBV2 and TRBJ1-5, with D hard to call. CDR3 length: 14 amino acids. V lost 6 bases to trimming and J lost 4 bases, with 13 bases between them. Germline V gene data show CDR1 as SNHLY and CDR2 as FYNNEI. CDR3 nucleotide sequence: TGTGCCAGCAGCCCCGGTAGGGAAAATCAGCCCCAGCATTTT. As protein: CASSPGRENQPQHF.

This clonotype was seen a few times. The chain links TRBV29-1 to TRBJ2-2; D is unresolved. CDR1 is SQVTM and CDR2 is ANQGSEA in the germline V gene. This CDR3 contains 12 residues. V lost 7 bases to trimming and J lost 6 bases, with 12 bases between them. DNA of the CDR3: TGCAGCGCGCTAGTAGGGCCCGGGGAGCTGTTTTTT. The encoded protein is CSALVGPGELFF.

This chain joins TRBV7-8 and TRBJ2-5, with 10 bases that match TRBD1. The CDR3 runs to 18 residues. Germline assignment: CDR1 SGHVS and CDR2 FQNEAQ. The V and J ends lost 1 base and 1 base, in that order; junction bases with no gene match: 9. The CDR3 nucleotides are TGTGCCAGCAGCTTAGGTCTACGGGACAGGGGATTCCAAGAGACCCAGTACTTC. This gives the protein CASSLGLRDRGFQETQYF.

This clonotype showed up many times. This chain links TRBV27 with TRBJ1-4; weak D call: TRBD1 (6 bases). V lost 5 bases and J 11 bases, leaving 15 bases between the germline ends. The V gene's germline CDR1 is MNHEY and CDR2 SMNVEV (reference sequence). The CDR3 runs to 13 residues. CDR3 sequence: CASSHTGTRKLFF. CDR3 coding DNA: TGTGCCAGCAGTCATACAGGGACGAGGAAACTGTTTTTT.

This clonotype was counted many times. The chain joins TRBV20-1 to TRBJ1-2; D gene ambiguous. This CDR3 spans 15 amino acids. The V gene lost 1 base and the J gene lost 0 bases, with 12 bases spanning the gap. Germline V gives CDR1 DFQATT, CDR2 SNEGSKA (reference sequence). The DNA of the CDR3 is TGCAGTGCTAGAGTAGAGGCTCCCGCTAACTATGGCTACACCTTC. This codes for CSARVEAPANYGYTF.

CDR3 region: CASSFSPQGSGELFF. The CDR3 nucleotides read TGTGCCAGCAGTTTCAGCCCACAGGGTTCGGGGGAGCTGTTTTTT. The chain uses TRBV12-3 or TRBV12-4 and TRBJ2-2; D perhaps matches TRBD1 (6 bases). The CDR3 runs 15 residues. The V end was cut by 3 bases, the J end by 8 bases, with 16 bases between.

The CDR3 sequence: CASIGSTRIGELFF. Written as DNA, the CDR3 is TGTGCCAGCATCGGCAGCACGAGGATCGGGGAGCTGTTTTTT. The chain is built from TRBV6-2 or TRBV6-3 and TRBJ2-2; D remains unclear. There are 14 residues in the CDR3. CDR1 and CDR2 (germline): MNHEY, SVGEGT. V gave up 7 bases and J gave up 7 bases, with 16 bases separating them.

This chain connects TRBV5-6 to TRBJ1-2, with D unclear. The CDR3 runs 11 residues. Trimming left V 4 bases short and J 9 bases short, with 10 bases between. Germline CDR1 and CDR2: SGHDT and YYEEEE. The CDR3 loop reads CASSLGPRYTF. CDR3 in DNA: TGTGCCAGCAGCCTCGGACCCCGCTACACCTTC.

The chain couples TRBV18 to TRBJ2-7, with a tentative D call TRBD2 (6 bases). Trimming stripped 5 bases from V and 4 bases from J, with 12 bases between. Germline V gene lookup returns CDR1 KGHSH and CDR2 LQKENI. The CDR3 consists of 13 residues. The CDR3 DNA reads TGTGCCAGCTCATCCTCTCGGGAGTACGAGCAGTACTTC. It is translated as CASSSSREYEQYF.

The rearrangement uses TRBV7-9 and TRBJ2-2, with unresolved D. The germline V gene has CDR1 SEHNR and CDR2 FQNEAQ (reference sequence). This CDR3 contains 16 residues. With 5 bases removed from V and 6 bases from J, the gap between germline ends came to 19 bases. In DNA form, the CDR3 reads TGTGCCAGCAGCCCACCCGCCCTTGGGTCCGCCGGGGAGCTGTTTTTT. As protein: CASSPPALGSAGELFF.

The chain has TRBV4-1 and TRBJ2-1, with a weak D call TRBD1 (5 bases). This CDR3 is built from 18 residues. CDR1 MGHRA and CDR2 YSYEKL come from the germline V gene. V was trimmed by 4 bases and J by 1 base, leaving 20 bases between them. CDR3 nucleotides: TGCGCCAGCAGCCCCCGACAGAACCTAATACTTTCCTACAATGAGCAGTTCTTC. Its translation: CASSPRQNLILSYNEQFF.

The chain employs TRBV7-2 and TRBJ2-3; 9 bases align to TRBD2. The CDR3 extends over 15 amino acids. The germline V gene encodes CDR1 SGHTA and CDR2 FQGNSA. V lost 6 bases and J lost 2; bases outside the gene matches: 6. The CDR3 DNA sequence: TGTGCCAGCAGGATCCTAGCGGGACTCACAGATACGCAGTATTTT. Translation: CASRILAGLTDTQYF.

CDR3 in DNA: TGTGCCAGCAGAGAACCGGGACAGGGTTACAATGAGCAGTTCTTC. This translates into CASREPGQGYNEQFF. The V call is TRBV2, the J call TRBJ2-1, with TRBD1 identical over 9 bases. The V gene's germline CDR1 is SNHLY and CDR2 FYNNEI. The CDR3 has 15 amino acids. V shed 6 bases and J 4 bases; nucleotides not matched to a gene: 7.

This clonotype was seen repeatedly, ten times or more. This chain connects TRBV11-1 to TRBJ1-1; 9 bases align to TRBD1. Germline CDR1 reads SGHAT; CDR2 reads FQDESV (reference sequence). V lost 5 bases, J lost 6 bases, and 4 bases stayed unmatched. CDR3 length: 13 residues. For the CDR3, the DNA is TGTGCCAGCAGCCGACAGGGGGGCGCTGAAGCTTTCTTT. This translates into CASSRQGGAEAFF.